This TCR beta chain was captured by sequencing in a study of low-dose radiotherapy and immunotherapy resistance in tumors. About the research overall: With fractions of 0.5 Gy given every 2 weeks, Cohort 1 accumulated a total of 6.5 Gy. Patients took oral aspirin 300 mg daily for four cycles from cycle 1 day 1.

The time point denotes: before trial treatment. Donors, who were enrolled in a single-arm phase I dose-escalation trial, received nivolumab, ipilimumab, aspirin, low-dose cyclophosphamide and low-dose radiotherapy. Tumors of eligible patients were advanced, solid and lacking tumor-infiltrating lymphocytes. TRAV- and TRBV-specific primers were used for first-strand cDNA, which covered alpha and beta chains. The PCR that amplified TCRs ran for about 20 cycles, relying on a constant-region primer and a V-primer adapter. TCRdb itself ran the reads through MiXCR, one entry per CDR3 protein. The data contain around 68,000 distinct CDR3 sequences, 26% of them singletons. This clonotype was counted at least ten times. There are 14 residues in the CDR3. Unmatched junction bases numbered 5, after V lost 6 bases and J lost 4 bases. CDR1 and CDR2 from the germline V gene are MNHEY and SMNVEV (reference sequence).

This rearrangement joins TRBV27 to TRBJ1-2; 10 bases match TRBD1. Source: PBMCs, taken before treatment. This sequence originates from a male donor with rectosigmoid adenocarcinoma. DNA of the CDR3: TGTGCCAGCAGAAGGGACAGGGGCGGCTATGGCTACACCTTC. Residues: CASRRDRGGYGYTF.